This note documents a single T cell receptor beta chain sequence. Which antigen it targets is not known. No much larger clonotype is one base removed from it; base qualities were not supplied. TCRbeta CDR3 regions were amplified from genomic DNA by means of the immunoSEQ Assay, a bias-controlled multiplex PCR. Under the source paper's analysis protocol: Nucleated cell counts per sample were estimated from amplification of reference gene primers within the assay. To quantify the absolute abundance of each unique TCRbeta CDR3 rearrangement, sequence reads were collapsed and filtered. Productive Simpson clonality was computed per sample as the square root of Simpson's diversity index over productive rearrangements. TCRdb re-hosts the immuneACCESS table, in-frame sequences only. Its copies lack some clones; in the studies checked, an unresolved V gene accounts for under half of them, and the cause for the rest is not known. That table furnishes V, J and clone size, whereas the DNA furnished D and trimming. This sample is represented by more than 95,000 clones; 90% of them were singletons. The ten largest clones capture less than 2% of the sample.

This entry is derived from a study of blood T cell repertoires in COVID-19 (dated by TCRdb to 2018 to 2021). About the investigation overall: The collaborator samples originated in the United States, Italy and Spain and spanned the acute and convalescent phases of COVID-19. The prospective study material was composed of cDNA or gDNA derived from T cells, B-cell-depleted T cells, or PBMCs. The dataset comprised deeply sampled blood TCRbeta repertoires from subjects exposed to, actively infected with, or recovered from COVID-19. The repertoires were released in a freely available public database meant as a resource for research on the immune response to SARS-CoV-2. Samples were obtained from the ongoing ImmuneRACE study (first 160 participants) and from about 1,300 subjects provided by 6 global collaborators. Sample metadata almost always included a de-identified subject ID, COVID-19 status, age in years and sex. Where available, HLA class I and class II types were obtained from metadata supplied by the sample provider rather than from assay-based typing. General conclusions and limits of the study: The quantity of clinical and demographic metadata differed by source and by participant and was supplied without curation.

Whole blood was collected in K2EDTA tubes by collaborating institutions according to the institutions' own protocols. For TCRbeta analysis, collaborators shipped samples as frozen whole blood, isolated PBMCs, or DNA extracted from either of those sample types. The clonotype originates from a man aged 60-69 years with acute or convalescent COVID-19. The specimen was peripheral blood.

The bases read TGTGCCAGCAGGGACAGGGGGCTCTCTGGAAACACCATATATTTT. It translates as CASRDRGLSGNTIYF. The receptor chain draws on TRBV28 and TRBJ1-3, with 11 bases aligning to TRBD1. The germline V end is reduced by 6 bases and the J end by 0 bases; junction bases left unmatched: 1. The CDR3 numbers 15 residues from cysteine through phenylalanine. Left in the record is the CDR3 DNA by itself, 45 bases read in frame from the first base. Based on the germline V gene, the CDR1 and CDR2 sequences are MDHEN and SYDVKM.